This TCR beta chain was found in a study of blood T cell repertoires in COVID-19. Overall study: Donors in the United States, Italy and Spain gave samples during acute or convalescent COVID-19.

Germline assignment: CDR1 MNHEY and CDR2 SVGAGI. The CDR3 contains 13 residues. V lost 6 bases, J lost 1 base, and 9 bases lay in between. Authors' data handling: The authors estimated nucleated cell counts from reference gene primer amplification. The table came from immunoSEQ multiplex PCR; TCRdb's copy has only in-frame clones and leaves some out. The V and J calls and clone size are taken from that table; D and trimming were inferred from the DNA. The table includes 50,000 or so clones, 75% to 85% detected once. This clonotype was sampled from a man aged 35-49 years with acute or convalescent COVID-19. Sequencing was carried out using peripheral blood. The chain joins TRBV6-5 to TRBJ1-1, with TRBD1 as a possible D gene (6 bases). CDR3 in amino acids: CASSGQQNTEAFF. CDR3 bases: TGTGCCAGCAGCGGACAGCAGAACACTGAAGCTTTCTTT.